The entry that follows covers one TCR beta chain sequence. These data originate in a study of shared T cell receptors in the human thymus. Clones were read by immunoSEQ multiplex PCR, and TCRdb kept only the in-frame ones, dropping some. This table has hundreds of thousands of clones, approximately 87% appearing once. The same sample was also used in a study of human thymus T cells. Per that study: The source of the thymus tissue was resections taken during corrective heart surgery.

The TCR comes from a boy under two years old with a congenital heart defect. What was sequenced was thymocytes.

CDR3 sequence reads: CASSGWGGAGTDTQYF. The CDR3 DNA reads TGTGCCAGCTCCGGGTGGGGGGGCGCCGGCACAGATACGCAGTATTTT. The chain links TRBV5-5 to TRBJ2-3, with a weak D call TRBD2 (7 bases). Germline CDR1 reads SGHKS; CDR2 reads YYEKEE (reference sequence). This CDR3 region has 16 residues. Trimming took 7 bases from V and 1 from J, leaving 19 bases between them.